These T cell receptor beta chains were read from a single sample in a study of CD8+ T cells in alopecia areata. Assay: immunoSEQ multiplex PCR; the TCRdb copy retains only in-frame clones and omits some. In the table there are some 190,000 clones, approximately 50% of which are singletons. Sequenced material: CD8+ T cells sorted from blood, taken around week 54, from a patient treated with tofacitinib. The receptors here all came from a human donor with alopecia areata. Each CDR3 is given with its conserved first and last residue. Fields, in order: J gene, V gene, clone size, D gene, CDR3 DNA, CDR3 protein. D genes are given only for firm matches. Rows give clone size only sometimes, using once, few, many, or a class for an expanded clone.

>TRBJ2-2|TRBV6-5|once|NA
TGTGCCAGCAGTTACCCGGGGTACACCGGGGAGCTGTTTTTT
CASSYPGYTGELFF
>TRBJ2-5|TRBV28|few|NA
TGTGCCAGCAGTACCGACCTCGAAAGGGAGACCCAGTACTTC
CASSTDLERETQYF
>TRBJ1-5|TRBV15|NA|NA
TGTGCCACCTCCCGTCGCAGACTTAGCAATCAGCCCCAGCATTTT
CATSRRRLSNQPQHF
>TRBJ1-1|TRBV7-9|NA|NA
TGTGCCAGCAGCCGGTCTGAAGCTTTCTTT
CASSRSEAFF
>TRBJ1-5|TRBV2|NA|NA
TGTGCCAGCAGACAAGAGGGGGTAAATCAGCCCCAGCATTTT
CASRQEGVNQPQHF
>TRBJ2-7|TRBV6-5|NA|NA
TGTGCCAGCAAGGAGGGATCCTTGTACGAGCAGTACTTC
CASKEGSLYEQYF
>TRBJ2-2|TRBV2|few|NA
TGTGCCAGCAGTGGATCTCTAACGGGCCTGAACACCGGGGAGCTGTTTTTT
CASSGSLTGLNTGELFF
>TRBJ1-5|TRBV27|NA|NA
TGTGCCAGCAGTTATGGGGGAAATCAGCCCCAGCATTTT
CASSYGGNQPQHF
>TRBJ2-7|TRBV29-1|NA|TRBD2
TGCAGCGTTGAAGATGAGGGACTAGCGGGCCCCTACGAGCAGTACTTC
CSVEDEGLAGPYEQYF
>TRBJ1-2|TRBV7-2|once|NA
TGTGCCAGCAGTCGGGCGGGGTTAGAAGGCAACTATGGCTACACCTTC
CASSRAGLEGNYGYTF
>TRBJ1-4|TRBV18|few|NA
TGTGCCAGCTCACCTACAACCGCGCTAACTAATGAAAAACTGTTTTTT
CASSPTTALTNEKLFF
>TRBJ1-4|TRBV29-1|few|TRBD1
TGCAGCGTTACACAGGGGAATGAAAAACTGTTTTTT
CSVTQGNEKLFF
>TRBJ2-5|TRBV27|NA|NA
TGTGCCAGCAGTTTATTGTCGCGTTTTTCGCTACCAGGGGAGACCCAGTACTTC
CASSLLSRFSLPGETQYF
>TRBJ2-2|TRBV15|NA|TRBD1
TGTGCCACCAGCACCGGACAGGAAGGAACCGGGGAGCTGTTTTTT
CATSTGQEGTGELFF
>TRBJ1-1|TRBV27|NA|NA
TGTGCCAGCATCGGAACAGGGACGGCTTTCTTT
CASIGTGTAFF
>TRBJ1-2|TRBV30|NA|NA
TGTGCCTGGAGTGTCTCCAGTCCCTATGGCTACACCTTC
CAWSVSSPYGYTF
>TRBJ2-3|TRBV6-4|many|TRBD2
TGTGCCAGCAGTGACTCGGCGGGGGGGGCCACAGATACGCAGTATTTT
CASSDSAGGATDTQYF
>TRBJ2-3|TRBV13|NA|NA
TGTGCCAGCAGCGGCTCCCTGGGGTCTCTTTATACGCAGTATTTT
CASSGSLGSLYTQYF
>TRBJ2-5|TRBV5-4|NA|TRBD1
TGTGCCAGCAGCCAACGACAGGGTGAGACCCAGTACTTC
CASSQRQGETQYF
>TRBJ1-5|TRBV2|few|NA
TGTGCCAGCAGCGCAGGACTATATAGCAATCAGCCCCAGCATTTT
CASSAGLYSNQPQHF
>TRBJ1-5|TRBV19|NA|NA
TGTGCCAGTAGTCCCCAGGTTAGCAATCAGCCCCAGCATTTT
CASSPQVSNQPQHF
>TRBJ2-3|TRBV6-5|few|TRBD1
TGTGCCAGCAGTACCCGACAGGGATTGACAGATACGCAGTATTTT
CASSTRQGLTDTQYF
>TRBJ2-1|TRBV15|NA|NA
TGTGCCACCAGGGTTGGGTACAATGAGCAGTTCTTC
CATRVGYNEQFF
>TRBJ2-5|TRBV7-2|once|TRBD2
TGTGCCAGCAGCTCCCTCCCGGGGGGGTTCTTCCAAGAGACCCAGTACTTC
CASSSLPGGFFQETQYF
>TRBJ2-3|TRBV7-9|NA|TRBD1
TGTGCCAGCAGTGAGGGGGCCCGCACAGATACGCAGTATTTT
CASSEGARTDTQYF
>TRBJ2-5|TRBV2|many|NA
TGTGCCAGCAGGGGAACGGAACAAGAGACCCAGTACTTC
CASRGTEQETQYF
>TRBJ1-6|TRBV7-9|once|NA
TGTGCCAGCAGCTTAGAAGGTTCACCCCTCCACTTT
CASSLEGSPLHF
>TRBJ2-6|TRBV2|NA|NA
TGTGCCAGCAGTGATCGGACTGGGGCCAACGTCCTGACTTTC
CASSDRTGANVLTF
>TRBJ2-7|TRBV10-3|NA|TRBD1
TGTGCCATCAAACCGGGACAGGGGAACGAGCAGTACTTC
CAIKPGQGNEQYF
>TRBJ1-2|TRBV9|NA|TRBD1
TGTGCCAGCAGCACCACAGGGGGAAGAAATGGCTACACCTTC
CASSTTGGRNGYTF
>TRBJ2-4|TRBV2|NA|NA
TGTGCCAGCAGTGAAACGGAGCTAGCCAAAAACATTCAGTACTTC
CASSETELAKNIQYF
>TRBJ2-5|TRBV7-2|few|TRBD2
TGTGCCAGCAGCTTAGGGCCTGGCTGGCGGGGGGACCTCCAAGAGACCCAGTACTTC
CASSLGPGWRGDLQETQYF
>TRBJ2-1|TRBV4-3|NA|TRBD2
TGCGCCAGCAGCCAAGATGAGCGGGGCCTCGAGCAGTTCTTC
CASSQDERGLEQFF
>TRBJ2-1|TRBV30|NA|NA
TGTGCCTGGAGTGTAGGGGACAATGAGCAGTTCTTC
CAWSVGDNEQFF
>TRBJ2-3|TRBV9|few|TRBD2
TGTGCCAGCAGCGTTAGTCTAGCGGGGGCGAGCTCAGATACGCAGTATTTT
CASSVSLAGASSDTQYF
>TRBJ2-2|TRBV25-1|NA|TRBD1
TGTGCCAGCAGTGAATCATACAGGGGGGCGAACACCGGGGAGCTGTTTTTT
CASSESYRGANTGELFF
>TRBJ2-3|TRBV27|NA|TRBD1
TGTGCCAGCAGTACGGGACAGGGTGGCACAGATACGCAGTATTTT
CASSTGQGGTDTQYF
>TRBJ2-7|TRBV2|NA|TRBD1
TGTGCCAGCAGGGAGGACAGGGCGGGGTACGAGCAGTACTTC
CASREDRAGYEQYF
>TRBJ2-1|TRBV28|NA|TRBD1
TGTGCCAGCGTGACAGGGATGTCGGATGAGCAGTTCTTC
CASVTGMSDEQFF
>TRBJ2-1|TRBV29-1|NA|TRBD1
TGCAGCGTCGCCGGACAGGGGGTTTACAATGAGCAGTTCTTC
CSVAGQGVYNEQFF
>TRBJ2-3|TRBV9|once|NA
TGTGCCAGCAGTCACGGACGGACTAGCACAGATACGCAGTATTTT
CASSHGRTSTDTQYF
>TRBJ2-3|TRBV5-1|few|TRBD2
TGCGCCAGCAGCTCACCCTTCGACGGGGGGGGAACAGATACGCAGTATTTT
CASSSPFDGGGTDTQYF
>TRBJ1-2|TRBV30|NA|NA
TGTGCCTGGAGTGATCAGGGCCTCTATGGCTACACCTTC
CAWSDQGLYGYTF
>TRBJ1-5|TRBV27|NA|NA
TGTGCCAGCAGGTCCACGGGAAGCAATCAGCCCCAGCATTTT
CASRSTGSNQPQHF
>TRBJ2-1|TRBV2|few|TRBD1
TGTGCCAGCAGCACCACAGGGGGCTCCTACAATGAGCAGTTCTTC
CASSTTGGSYNEQFF
>TRBJ2-1|TRBV2|NA|TRBD2
TGTGCCAGCATCGAGACTAGCGGGGGGCTTGGGTACAATGAGCAGTTCTTC
CASIETSGGLGYNEQFF
>TRBJ2-3|TRBV12-5|few|NA
TGTGCTAGTGGTTTGACGGGAGATACGCAGTATTTT
CASGLTGDTQYF
>TRBJ1-6|TRBV5-6|NA|NA
TGTGCCAGCAGCCTGGGGCGGGATAATTCACCCCTCCACTTT
CASSLGRDNSPLHF
>TRBJ2-2|TRBV29-1|few|TRBD2
TGCAGCGTCCTCGGGGGAGCGGGGGGATCGAACACCGGGGAGCTGTTTTTT
CSVLGGAGGSNTGELFF
>TRBJ1-2|TRBV4-3|NA|NA
TGCGCCAGCAGCCAAGATTGGGAGGCAGCCCAGGGTGGCTACACCTTC
CASSQDWEAAQGGYTF
>TRBJ2-7|TRBV25-1|NA|NA
TGTGCCAGCAGTGCCTCAGAGGGGTACGAGCAGTACTTC
CASSASEGYEQYF
>TRBJ2-7|TRBV29-1|NA|NA
TGCAGCGGCCCTAGGACCCACGAGCAGTACTTC
CSGPRTHEQYF
>TRBJ2-1|TRBV4-3|NA|NA
TGCGCCAGCAGCCAAGAACTAGACAATGAGCAGTTCTTC
CASSQELDNEQFF
>TRBJ2-5|TRBV7-2|NA|TRBD2
TGTGCCAGCAGCAAAACGAGACTAGCGGGGGTATTGGAGACCCAGTACTTC
CASSKTRLAGVLETQYF
>TRBJ1-1|TRBV7-2|few|NA
TGTGCCAGCAGCTTCAAGGACATGAACACTGAAGCTTTCTTT
CASSFKDMNTEAFF